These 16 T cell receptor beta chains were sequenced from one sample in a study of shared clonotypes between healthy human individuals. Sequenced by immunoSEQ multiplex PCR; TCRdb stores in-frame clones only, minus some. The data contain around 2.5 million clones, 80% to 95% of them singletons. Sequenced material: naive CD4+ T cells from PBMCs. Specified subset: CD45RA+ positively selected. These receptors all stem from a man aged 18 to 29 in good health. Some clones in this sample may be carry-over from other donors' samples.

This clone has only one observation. CDR3: CASSLEGPYISGNTIYF. DNA for the CDR3: TGTGCCAGCAGCTTAGAGGGGCCCTACATCTCTGGAAACACCATATATTTT. This chain joins TRBV7-2 and TRBJ1-3; tentatively, D is TRBD1 (5 bases). Trimming stripped 1 base from V and 0 bases from J, with 13 bases between. Germline assignment: CDR1 SGHTA and CDR2 FQGNSA. This CDR3 is 17 amino acids long.

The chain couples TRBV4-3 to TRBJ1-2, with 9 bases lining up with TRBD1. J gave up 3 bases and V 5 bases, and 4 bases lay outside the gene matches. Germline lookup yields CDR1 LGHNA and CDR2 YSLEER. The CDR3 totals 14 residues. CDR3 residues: CASSFRTGDYGYTF. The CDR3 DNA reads TGCGCCAGCAGCTTTAGGACAGGGGACTATGGCTACACCTTC.

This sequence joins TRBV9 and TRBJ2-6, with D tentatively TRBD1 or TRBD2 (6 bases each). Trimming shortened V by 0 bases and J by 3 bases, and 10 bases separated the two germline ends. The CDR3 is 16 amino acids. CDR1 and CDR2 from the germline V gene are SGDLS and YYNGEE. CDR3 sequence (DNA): TGTGCCAGCAGCGTAGGAGGGGGAGGTGGGGCCAACGTCCTGACTTTC. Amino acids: CASSVGGGGGANVLTF.

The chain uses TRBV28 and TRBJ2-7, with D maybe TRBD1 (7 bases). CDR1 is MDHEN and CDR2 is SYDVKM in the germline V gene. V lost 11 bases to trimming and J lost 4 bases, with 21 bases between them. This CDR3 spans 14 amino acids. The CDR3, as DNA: TGTGCCGCAGCCCAGGGGGGCGATTTGTACGAGCAGTACTTC. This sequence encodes CAAAQGGDLYEQYF.

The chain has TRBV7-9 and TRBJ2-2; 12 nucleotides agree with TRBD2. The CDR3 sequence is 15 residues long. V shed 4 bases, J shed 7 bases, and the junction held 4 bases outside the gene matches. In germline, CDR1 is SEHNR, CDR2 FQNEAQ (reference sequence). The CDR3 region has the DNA TGTGCCAGCAGCTCCCGACTAGCGGGAGACGGGGAGCTGTTTTTT. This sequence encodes CASSSRLAGDGELFF.

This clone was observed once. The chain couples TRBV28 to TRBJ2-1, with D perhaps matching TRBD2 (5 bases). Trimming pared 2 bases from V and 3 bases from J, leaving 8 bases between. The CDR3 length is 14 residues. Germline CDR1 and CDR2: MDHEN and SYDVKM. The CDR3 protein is CASSLPGIYNEQFF. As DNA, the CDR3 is TGTGCCAGCAGTTTACCGGGGATCTACAATGAGCAGTTCTTC.

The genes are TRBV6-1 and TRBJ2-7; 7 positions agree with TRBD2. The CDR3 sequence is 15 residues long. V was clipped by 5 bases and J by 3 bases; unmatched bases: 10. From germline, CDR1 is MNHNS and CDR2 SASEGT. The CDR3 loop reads CASSLEREEFYEQYF. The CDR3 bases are TGTGCCAGCAGTCTTGAGCGGGAAGAGTTCTACGAGCAGTACTTC.

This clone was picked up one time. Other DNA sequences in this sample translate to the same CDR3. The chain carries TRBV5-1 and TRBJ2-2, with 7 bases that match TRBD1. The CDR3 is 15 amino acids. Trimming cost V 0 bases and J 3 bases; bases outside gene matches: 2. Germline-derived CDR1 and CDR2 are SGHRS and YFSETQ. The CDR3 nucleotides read TGCGCCAGCAGCTTGGGGCAGGGGGACACCGGGGAGCTGTTTTTT. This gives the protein CASSLGQGDTGELFF. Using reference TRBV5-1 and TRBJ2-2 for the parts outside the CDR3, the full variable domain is KAGVTQTPRYLIKTRGQQVTLSCSPISGHRSVSWYQQTPGQGLQFLFEYFSETQRNKGNFPGRFSGRQFSNSRSEMNVSTLELGDSALYLCASSLGQGDTGELFFGEGSRLTVL.

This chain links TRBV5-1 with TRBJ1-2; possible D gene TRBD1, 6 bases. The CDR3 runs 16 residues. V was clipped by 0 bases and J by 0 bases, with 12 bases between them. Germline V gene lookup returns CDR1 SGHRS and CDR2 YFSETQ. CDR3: CASSLDPGAPNYGYTF. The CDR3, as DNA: TGCGCCAGCAGCTTGGATCCAGGGGCCCCTAACTATGGCTACACCTTC.

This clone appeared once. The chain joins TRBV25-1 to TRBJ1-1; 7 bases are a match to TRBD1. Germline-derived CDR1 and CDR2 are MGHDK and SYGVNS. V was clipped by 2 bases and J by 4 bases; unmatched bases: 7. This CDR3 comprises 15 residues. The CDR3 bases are TGTGCCAGCAGTGAAACAGGGGATTATTCCACTGAAGCTTTCTTT. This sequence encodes CASSETGDYSTEAFF. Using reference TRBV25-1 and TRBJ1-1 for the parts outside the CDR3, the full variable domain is EADIYQTPRYLVIGTGKKITLECSQTMGHDKMYWYQQDPGMELHLIHYSYGVNSTEKGDLSSESTVSRIRTEHFPLTLESARPSHTSQYLCASSETGDYSTEAFFGQGTRLTVV.

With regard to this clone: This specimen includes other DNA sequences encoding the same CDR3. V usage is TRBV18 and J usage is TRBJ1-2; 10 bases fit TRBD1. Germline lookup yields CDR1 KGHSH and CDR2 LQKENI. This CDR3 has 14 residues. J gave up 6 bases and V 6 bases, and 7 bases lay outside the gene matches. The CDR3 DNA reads TGTGCCAGCTCTCCGACAGGGGGCTTGGATGGCTACACCTTC. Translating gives CASSPTGGLDGYTF.

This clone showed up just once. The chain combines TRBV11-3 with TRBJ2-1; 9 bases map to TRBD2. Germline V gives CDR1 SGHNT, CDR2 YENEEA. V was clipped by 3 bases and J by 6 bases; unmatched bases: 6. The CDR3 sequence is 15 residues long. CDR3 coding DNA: TGTGCCAGCAGCTTGATAGCGGGAGCCCGCAATGAGCAGTTCTTC. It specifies CASSLIAGARNEQFF. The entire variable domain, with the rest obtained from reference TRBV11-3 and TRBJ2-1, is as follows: EAGVVQSPRYKIIEKKQPVAFWCNPISGHNTLYWYLQNLGQGPELLIRYENEEAVDDSQLPKDRFSAERLKGVDSTLKIQPAELGDSAVYLCASSLIAGARNEQFFGPGTRLTVL.

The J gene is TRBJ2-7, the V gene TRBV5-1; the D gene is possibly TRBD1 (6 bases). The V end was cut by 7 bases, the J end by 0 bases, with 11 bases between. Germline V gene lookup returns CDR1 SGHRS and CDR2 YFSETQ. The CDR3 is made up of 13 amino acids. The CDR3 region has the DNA TGCGCCAGCCAAACAGGGAGCTCCTACGAGCAGTACTTC. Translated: CASQTGSSYEQYF.

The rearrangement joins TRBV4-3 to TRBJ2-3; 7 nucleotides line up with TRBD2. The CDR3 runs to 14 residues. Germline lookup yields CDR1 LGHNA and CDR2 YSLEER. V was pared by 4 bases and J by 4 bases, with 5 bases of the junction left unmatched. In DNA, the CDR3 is TGCGCCAGCAGCCGGGGCGGGAGTTCAGATACGCAGTATTTT. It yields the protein CASSRGGSSDTQYF.

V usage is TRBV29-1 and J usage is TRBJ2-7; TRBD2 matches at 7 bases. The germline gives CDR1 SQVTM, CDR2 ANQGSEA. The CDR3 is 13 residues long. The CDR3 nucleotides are TGCAGTGCCACTAGCGTCAGCTCCTACGAGCAGTACTTC. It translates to CSATSVSSYEQYF.

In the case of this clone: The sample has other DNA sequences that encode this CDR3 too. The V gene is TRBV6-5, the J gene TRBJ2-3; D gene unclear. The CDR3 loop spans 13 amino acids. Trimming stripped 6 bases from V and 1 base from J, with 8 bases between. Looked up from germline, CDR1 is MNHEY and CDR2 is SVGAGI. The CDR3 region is CASSPPGTDTQYF. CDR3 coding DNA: TGTGCCAGCAGCCCCCCTGGCACAGATACGCAGTATTTT.